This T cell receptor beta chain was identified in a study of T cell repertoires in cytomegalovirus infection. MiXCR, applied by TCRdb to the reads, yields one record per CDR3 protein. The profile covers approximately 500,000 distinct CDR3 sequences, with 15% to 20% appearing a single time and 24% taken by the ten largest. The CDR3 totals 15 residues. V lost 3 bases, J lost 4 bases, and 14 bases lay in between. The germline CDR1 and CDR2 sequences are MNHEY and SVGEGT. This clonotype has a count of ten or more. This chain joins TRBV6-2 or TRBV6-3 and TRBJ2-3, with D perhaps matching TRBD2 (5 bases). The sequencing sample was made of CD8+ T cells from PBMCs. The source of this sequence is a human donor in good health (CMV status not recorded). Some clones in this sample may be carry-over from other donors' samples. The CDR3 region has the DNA TGTGCCAGCAGTTATATTAGCGATCGTTCAGATACGCAGTATTTT. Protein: CASSYISDRSDTQYF.